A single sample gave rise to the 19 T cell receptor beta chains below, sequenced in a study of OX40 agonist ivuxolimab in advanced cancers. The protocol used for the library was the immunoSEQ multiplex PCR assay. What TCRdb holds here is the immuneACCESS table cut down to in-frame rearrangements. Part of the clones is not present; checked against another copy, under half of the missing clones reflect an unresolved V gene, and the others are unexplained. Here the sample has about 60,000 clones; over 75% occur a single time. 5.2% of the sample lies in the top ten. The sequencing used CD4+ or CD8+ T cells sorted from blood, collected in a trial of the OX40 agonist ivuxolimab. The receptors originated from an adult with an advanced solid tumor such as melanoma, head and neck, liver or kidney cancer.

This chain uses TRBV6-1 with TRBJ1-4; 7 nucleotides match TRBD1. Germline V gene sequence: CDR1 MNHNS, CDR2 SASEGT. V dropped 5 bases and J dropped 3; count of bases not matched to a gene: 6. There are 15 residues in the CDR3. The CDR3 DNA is TGTGCCAGCAGTTTTGACAGGGTTGCTAATGAAAAACTGTTTTTT. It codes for CASSFDRVANEKLFF.

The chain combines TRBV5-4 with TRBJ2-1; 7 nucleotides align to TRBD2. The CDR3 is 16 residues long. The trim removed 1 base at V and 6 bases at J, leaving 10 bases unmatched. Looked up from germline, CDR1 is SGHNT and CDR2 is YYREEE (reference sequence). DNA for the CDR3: TGTGCCAGCAGCTTGAAGGTTCTAGCGGCCACCAATGAGCAGTTCTTC. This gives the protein CASSLKVLAATNEQFF.

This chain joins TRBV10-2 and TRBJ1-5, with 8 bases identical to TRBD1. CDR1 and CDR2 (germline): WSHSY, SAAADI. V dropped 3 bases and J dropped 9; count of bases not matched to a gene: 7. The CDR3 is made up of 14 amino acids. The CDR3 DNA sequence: TGCGCCAGCAGTGAAGGACAGGGCCCCCGGCCCCAGCATTTT. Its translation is CASSEGQGPRPQHF.

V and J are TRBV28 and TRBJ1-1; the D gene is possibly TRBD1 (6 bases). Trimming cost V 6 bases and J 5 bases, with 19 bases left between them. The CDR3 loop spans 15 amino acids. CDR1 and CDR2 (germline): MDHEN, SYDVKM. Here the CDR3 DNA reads TGTGCCAGCAGCCCTCCACTGACAGGTCGTACTGAAGCTTTCTTT. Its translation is CASSPPLTGRTEAFF. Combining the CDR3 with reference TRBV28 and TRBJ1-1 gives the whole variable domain DVKVTQSSRYLVKRTGEKVFLECVQDMDHENMFWYRQDPGLGLRLIYFSYDVKMKEKGDIPEGYSVSREKKERFSLILESASTNQTSMYLCASSPPLTGRTEAFFGQGTRLTVV.

The CDR3 sequence: CASSLRETEAFF. The DNA of the CDR3 is TGTGCCAGCAGTCTTCGGGAGACTGAAGCTTTCTTT. The rearrangement joins TRBV6-5 to TRBJ1-1; D uncertain. This CDR3 has 12 residues. The germline CDR1 and CDR2 sequences are MNHEY and SVGAGI. The germline V and J ends were trimmed by 5 bases and 5 bases, with 9 bases remaining between them.

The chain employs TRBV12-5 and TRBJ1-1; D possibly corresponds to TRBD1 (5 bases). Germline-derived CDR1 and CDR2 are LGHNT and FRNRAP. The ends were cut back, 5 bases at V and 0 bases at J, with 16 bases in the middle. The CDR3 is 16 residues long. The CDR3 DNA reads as TGTGCTAGTGGTGCCCCCCACCGGGGCGTGAACACTGAAGCTTTCTTT. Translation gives CASGAPHRGVNTEAFF.

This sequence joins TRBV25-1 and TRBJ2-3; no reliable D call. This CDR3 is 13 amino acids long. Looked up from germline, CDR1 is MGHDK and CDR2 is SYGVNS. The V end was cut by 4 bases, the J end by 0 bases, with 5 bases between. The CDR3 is CASSGFSTDTQYF. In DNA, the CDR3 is TGTGCCAGCAGTGGGTTTAGCACAGATACGCAGTATTTT.

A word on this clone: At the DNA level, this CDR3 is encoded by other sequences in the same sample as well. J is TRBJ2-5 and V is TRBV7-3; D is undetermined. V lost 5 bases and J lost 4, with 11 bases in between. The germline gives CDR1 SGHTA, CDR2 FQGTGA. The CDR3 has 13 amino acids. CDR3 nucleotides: TGTGCCAGCAGCGTGGGCGGACCAGAGACCCAGTACTTC. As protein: CASSVGGPETQYF.

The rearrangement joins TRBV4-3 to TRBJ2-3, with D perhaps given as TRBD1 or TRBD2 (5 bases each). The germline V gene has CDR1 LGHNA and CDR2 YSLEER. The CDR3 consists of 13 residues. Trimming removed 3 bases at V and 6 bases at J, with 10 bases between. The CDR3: CASSQGESDTQYF. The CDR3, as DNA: TGCGCCAGCAGCCAGGGGGAGAGTGATACGCAGTATTTT.

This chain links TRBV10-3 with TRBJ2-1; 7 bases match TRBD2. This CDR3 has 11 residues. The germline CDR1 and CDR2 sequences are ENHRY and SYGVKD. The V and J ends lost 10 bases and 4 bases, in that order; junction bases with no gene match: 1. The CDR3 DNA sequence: TGTGCCAGCGGGAGTTACAATGAGCAGTTCTTC. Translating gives CASGSYNEQFF.

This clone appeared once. Here the CDR3 reads CASSSFGAETGNTIYF. CDR3 DNA: TGCGCCAGCAGCTCTTTTGGGGCTGAGACTGGAAACACCATATATTTT. The gene calls are TRBV5-1 and TRBJ1-3; the D gene is possibly TRBD1 (5 bases). Germline CDR1 SGHRS, CDR2 YFSETQ. This CDR3 spans 16 amino acids. V lost 3 bases to trimming and J lost 2 bases, with 15 bases between them.

CDR3 sequence: CASSHGVFDEQYF. DNA of the CDR3: TGCGCCAGCAGCCACGGGGTTTTTGACGAGCAGTACTTC. The chain couples TRBV5-1 to TRBJ2-7, with D possibly being TRBD2 (5 bases). The CDR3 loop spans 13 amino acids. The germline V and J ends were trimmed by 4 bases and 5 bases, with 13 bases remaining between them. CDR1 is SGHRS and CDR2 is YFSETQ in the germline V gene.

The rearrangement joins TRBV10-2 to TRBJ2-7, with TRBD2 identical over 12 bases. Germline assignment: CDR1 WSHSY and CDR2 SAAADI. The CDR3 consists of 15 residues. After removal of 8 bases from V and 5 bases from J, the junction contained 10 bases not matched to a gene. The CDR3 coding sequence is TGCGCCAGCCGTCCGACTAGCGGGAGTACCCACGAGCAGTACTTC. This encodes CASRPTSGSTHEQYF.

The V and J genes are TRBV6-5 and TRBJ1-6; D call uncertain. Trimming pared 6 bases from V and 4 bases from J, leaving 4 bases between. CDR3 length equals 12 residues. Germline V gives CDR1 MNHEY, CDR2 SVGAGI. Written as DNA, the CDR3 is TGTGCCAGCAGGGCGTATAATTCACCCCTCCACTTT. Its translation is CASRAYNSPLHF.

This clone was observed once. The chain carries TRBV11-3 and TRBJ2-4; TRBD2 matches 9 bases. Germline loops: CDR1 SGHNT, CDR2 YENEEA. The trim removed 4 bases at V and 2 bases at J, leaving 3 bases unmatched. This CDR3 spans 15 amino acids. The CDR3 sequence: CASSYLAGTKNIQYF. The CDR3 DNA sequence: TGTGCCAGCAGCTATCTAGCGGGGACCAAAAACATTCAGTACTTC.

CDR3 bases: TGTGCCAGCTCACCAGGGCAGGATCACTATGGCTACACCTTC. Translating it yields CASSPGQDHYGYTF. The chain couples TRBV18 to TRBJ1-2; D gene uncertain. The CDR3 length is 14 residues. The germline CDR1 and CDR2 sequences are KGHSH and LQKENI. The V and J ends lost 2 bases and 3 bases respectively, with 10 bases between them.

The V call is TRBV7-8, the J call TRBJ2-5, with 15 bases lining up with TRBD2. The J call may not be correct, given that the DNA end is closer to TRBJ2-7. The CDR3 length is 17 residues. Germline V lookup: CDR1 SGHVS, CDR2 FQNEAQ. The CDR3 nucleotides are TGTGCCAGCAGCCCCTCCGGGACTAGCGGGAGGAGGAACGAGCAGTACTTC. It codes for CASSPSGTSGRRNEQYF.

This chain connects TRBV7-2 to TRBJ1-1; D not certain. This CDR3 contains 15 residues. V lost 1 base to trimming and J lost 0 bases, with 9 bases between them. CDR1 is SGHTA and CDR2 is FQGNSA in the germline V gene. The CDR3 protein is CASSLVAEVNTEAFF. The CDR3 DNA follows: TGTGCCAGCAGCTTAGTGGCAGAGGTGAACACTGAAGCTTTCTTT. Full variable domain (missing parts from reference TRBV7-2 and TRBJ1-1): GAGVSQSPSNKVTEKGKDVELRCDPISGHTALYWYRQSLGQGLEFLIYFQGNSAPDKSGLPSDRFSAERTGGSVSTLTIQRTQQEDSAVYLCASSLVAEVNTEAFFGQGTRLTVV.

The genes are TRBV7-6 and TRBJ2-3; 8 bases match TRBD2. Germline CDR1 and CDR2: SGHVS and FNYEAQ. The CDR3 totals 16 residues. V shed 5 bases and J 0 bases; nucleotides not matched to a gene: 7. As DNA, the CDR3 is TGTGCCAGCAGCCCAGTAGTAGCGGGAAGCACAGATACGCAGTATTTT. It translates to CASSPVVAGSTDTQYF.